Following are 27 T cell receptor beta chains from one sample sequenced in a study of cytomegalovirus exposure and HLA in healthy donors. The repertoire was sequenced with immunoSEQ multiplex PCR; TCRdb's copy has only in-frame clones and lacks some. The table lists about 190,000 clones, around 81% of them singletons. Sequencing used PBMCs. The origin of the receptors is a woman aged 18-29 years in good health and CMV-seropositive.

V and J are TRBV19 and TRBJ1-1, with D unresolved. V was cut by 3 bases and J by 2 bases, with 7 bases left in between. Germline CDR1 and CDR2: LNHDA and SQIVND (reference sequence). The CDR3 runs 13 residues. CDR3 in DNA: TGTGCCAGTAGTATCCGAGATAACACTGAAGCTTTCTTT. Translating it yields CASSIRDNTEAFF.

The CDR3 DNA reads TGTGCCAGTAAGGACACGAATTGGGAAGAGACCCAGTACTTC. Translation gives CASKDTNWEETQYF. The rearrangement links TRBV19 to TRBJ2-5; tentative D call: TRBD1 (5 bases). This CDR3 has 14 amino acids. V dropped 7 bases and J dropped 3 bases, with 15 bases sitting between them. Germline V gives CDR1 LNHDA, CDR2 SQIVND (reference sequence).

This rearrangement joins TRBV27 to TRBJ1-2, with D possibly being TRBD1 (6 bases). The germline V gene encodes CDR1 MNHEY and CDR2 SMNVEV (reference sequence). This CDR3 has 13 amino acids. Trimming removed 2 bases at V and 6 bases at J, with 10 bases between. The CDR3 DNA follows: TGTGCCAGCAGTTTAGACAGGATCCATGGCTACACCTTC. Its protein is CASSLDRIHGYTF.

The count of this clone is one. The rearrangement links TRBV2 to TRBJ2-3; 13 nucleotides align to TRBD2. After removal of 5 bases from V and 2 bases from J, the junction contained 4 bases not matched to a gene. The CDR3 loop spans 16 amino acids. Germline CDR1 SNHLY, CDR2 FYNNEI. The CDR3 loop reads CASSRLAGGPTDTQYF. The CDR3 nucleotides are TGTGCCAGCAGTAGACTAGCGGGGGGCCCCACAGATACGCAGTATTTT.

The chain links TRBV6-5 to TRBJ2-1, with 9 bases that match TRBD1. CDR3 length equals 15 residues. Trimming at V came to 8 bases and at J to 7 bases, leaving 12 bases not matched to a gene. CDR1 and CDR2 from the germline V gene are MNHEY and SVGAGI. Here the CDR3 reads CASGGYRGRRNEQFF. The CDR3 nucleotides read TGTGCCAGCGGGGGTTACAGGGGGCGGCGGAATGAGCAGTTCTTC.

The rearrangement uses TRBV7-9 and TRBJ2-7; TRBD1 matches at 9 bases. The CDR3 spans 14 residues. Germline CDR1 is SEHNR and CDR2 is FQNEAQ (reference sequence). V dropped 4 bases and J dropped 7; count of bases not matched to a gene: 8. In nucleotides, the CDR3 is TGTGCCAGCAGCTCCCGGACAGGGGTATGGGAGCAGTACTTC. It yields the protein CASSSRTGVWEQYF.

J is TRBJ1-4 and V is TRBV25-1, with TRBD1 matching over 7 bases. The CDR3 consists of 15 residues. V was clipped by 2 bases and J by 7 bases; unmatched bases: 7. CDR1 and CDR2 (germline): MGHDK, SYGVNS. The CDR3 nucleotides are TGTGCCAGCAGTGAACCCGGGACAGTCCTTGAAAAACTGTTTTTT. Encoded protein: CASSEPGTVLEKLFF.

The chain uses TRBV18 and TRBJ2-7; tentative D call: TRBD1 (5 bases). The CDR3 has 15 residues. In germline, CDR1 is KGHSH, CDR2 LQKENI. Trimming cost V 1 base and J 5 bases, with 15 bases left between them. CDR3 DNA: TGTGCCAGCTCACCACAAGTAGGAAGGGGTGACGAGCAGTACTTC. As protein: CASSPQVGRGDEQYF.

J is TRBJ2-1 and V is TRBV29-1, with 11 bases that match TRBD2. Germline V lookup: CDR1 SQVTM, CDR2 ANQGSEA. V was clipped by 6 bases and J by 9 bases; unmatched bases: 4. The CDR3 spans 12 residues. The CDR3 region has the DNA TGCAGCGTACTAGCGGGGGCTATTGAGCAGTTCTTC. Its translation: CSVLAGAIEQFF.

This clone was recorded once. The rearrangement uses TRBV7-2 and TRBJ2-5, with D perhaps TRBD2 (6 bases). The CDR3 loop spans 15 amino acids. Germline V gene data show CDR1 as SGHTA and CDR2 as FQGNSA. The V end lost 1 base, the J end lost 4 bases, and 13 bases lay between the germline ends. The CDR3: CASSLVAGSGETQYF. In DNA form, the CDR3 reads TGTGCCAGCAGCTTAGTTGCGGGGTCCGGAGAGACCCAGTACTTC.

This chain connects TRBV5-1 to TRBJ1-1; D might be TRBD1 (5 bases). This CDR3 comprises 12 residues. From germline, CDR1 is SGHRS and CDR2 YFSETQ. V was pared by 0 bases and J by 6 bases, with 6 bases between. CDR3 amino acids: CASSLEGAEAFF. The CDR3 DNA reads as TGCGCCAGCAGCTTGGAAGGGGCTGAAGCTTTCTTT.

The CDR3 loop reads CASSSTGVETQYF. The CDR3 coding sequence is TGCGCCAGCAGCTCAACAGGGGTTGAGACCCAGTACTTC. This chain connects TRBV5-1 to TRBJ2-5; 7 bases map to TRBD1. V lost 3 bases, J lost 5 bases, and 4 bases stayed unmatched. CDR1 SGHRS and CDR2 YFSETQ come from the germline V gene. The CDR3 consists of 13 residues.

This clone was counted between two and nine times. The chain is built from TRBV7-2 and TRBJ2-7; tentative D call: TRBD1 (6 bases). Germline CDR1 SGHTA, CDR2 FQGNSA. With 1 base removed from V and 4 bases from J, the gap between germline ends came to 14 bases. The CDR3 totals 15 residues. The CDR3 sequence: CASSLDGTRGYEQYF. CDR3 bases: TGTGCCAGCAGCTTAGATGGAACCAGGGGATACGAGCAGTACTTC.

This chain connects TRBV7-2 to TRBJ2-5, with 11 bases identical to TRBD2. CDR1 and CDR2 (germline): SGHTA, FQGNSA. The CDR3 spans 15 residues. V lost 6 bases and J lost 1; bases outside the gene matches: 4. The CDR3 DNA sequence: TGTGCCAGCAGTCAGCTAGCGGGGGGCCAAGAGACCCAGTACTTC. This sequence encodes CASSQLAGGQETQYF.

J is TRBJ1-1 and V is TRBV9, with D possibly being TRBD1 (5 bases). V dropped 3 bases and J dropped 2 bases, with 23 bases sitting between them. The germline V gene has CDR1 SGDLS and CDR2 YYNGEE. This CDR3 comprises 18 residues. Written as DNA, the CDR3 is TGTGCCAGCAGCGGTAGCCCCAGGGATGGGATGGGAAACACTGAAGCTTTCTTT. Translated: CASSGSPRDGMGNTEAFF.

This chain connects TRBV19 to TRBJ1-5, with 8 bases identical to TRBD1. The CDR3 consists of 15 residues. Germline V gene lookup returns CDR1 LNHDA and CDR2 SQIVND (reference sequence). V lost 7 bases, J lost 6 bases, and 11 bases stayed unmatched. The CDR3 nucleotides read TGTGCCAGTACCCCGGACAGGGACGTTTTTCAGCCCCAGCATTTT. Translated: CASTPDRDVFQPQHF.

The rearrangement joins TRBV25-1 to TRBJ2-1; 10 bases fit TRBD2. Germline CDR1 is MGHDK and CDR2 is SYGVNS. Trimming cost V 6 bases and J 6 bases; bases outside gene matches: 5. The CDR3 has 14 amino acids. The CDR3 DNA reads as TGTGCCAGCAGCGTCAGCGGGGGGGGCAATGAGCAGTTCTTC. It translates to CASSVSGGGNEQFF.

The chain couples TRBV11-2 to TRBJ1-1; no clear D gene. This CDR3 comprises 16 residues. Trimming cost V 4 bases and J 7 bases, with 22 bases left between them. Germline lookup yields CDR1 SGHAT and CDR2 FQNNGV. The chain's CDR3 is CASSSGPGIGRDEAFF. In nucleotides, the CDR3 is TGTGCCAGCAGCTCCGGCCCAGGAATCGGGCGGGATGAAGCTTTCTTT.

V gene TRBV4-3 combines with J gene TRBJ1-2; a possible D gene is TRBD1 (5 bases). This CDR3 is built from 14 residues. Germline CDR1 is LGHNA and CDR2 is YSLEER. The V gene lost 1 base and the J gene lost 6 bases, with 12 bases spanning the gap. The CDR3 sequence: CASSQALGGDGYTF. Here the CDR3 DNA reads TGCGCCAGCAGCCAAGCCCTAGGAGGGGATGGCTACACCTTC.

The CDR3 sequence: CASSYLGLAGVEQFF. As DNA, the CDR3 is TGTGCCAGCAGTTACCTAGGACTAGCGGGGGTTGAGCAGTTCTTC. The chain links TRBV6-6 to TRBJ2-1; 13 positions agree with TRBD2. CDR3 length: 15 amino acids. CDR1 and CDR2 (germline): MNHNY, SVGAGI (reference sequence). Losses at the gene ends were 2 bases for V and 9 bases for J; bases not matched to a gene: 4.

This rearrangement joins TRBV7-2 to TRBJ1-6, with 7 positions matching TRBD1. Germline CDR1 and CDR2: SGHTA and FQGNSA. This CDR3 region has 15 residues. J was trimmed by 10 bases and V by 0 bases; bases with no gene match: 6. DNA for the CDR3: TGTGCCAGCAGCTTAGCCGTCAGGGGGGCCTCACCCCTCCACTTT. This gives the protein CASSLAVRGASPLHF.

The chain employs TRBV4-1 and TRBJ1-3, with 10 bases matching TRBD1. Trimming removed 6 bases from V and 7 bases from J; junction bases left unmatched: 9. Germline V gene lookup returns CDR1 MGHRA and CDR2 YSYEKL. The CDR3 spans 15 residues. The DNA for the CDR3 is TGCGCCAGCAGTCTCCGGGACAGGGGTTGGAACACCATATATTTT. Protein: CASSLRDRGWNTIYF.

CDR3 sequence: CATRRPGQENTEAFF. CDR3 in DNA: TGTGCCACCAGACGTCCGGGACAGGAAAACACTGAAGCTTTCTTT. The V and J genes are TRBV10-3 and TRBJ1-1, with 8 positions matching TRBD1. The germline V gene has CDR1 ENHRY and CDR2 SYGVKD. This CDR3 has 15 residues. Trimming cost V 10 bases and J 2 bases; bases outside gene matches: 12.

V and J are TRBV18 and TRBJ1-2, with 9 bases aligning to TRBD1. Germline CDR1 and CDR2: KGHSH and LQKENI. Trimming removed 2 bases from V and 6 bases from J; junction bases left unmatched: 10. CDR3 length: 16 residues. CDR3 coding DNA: TGTGCCAGCTCACCAAGGACGGGACAGGGTATGGATGGCTACACCTTC. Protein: CASSPRTGQGMDGYTF.

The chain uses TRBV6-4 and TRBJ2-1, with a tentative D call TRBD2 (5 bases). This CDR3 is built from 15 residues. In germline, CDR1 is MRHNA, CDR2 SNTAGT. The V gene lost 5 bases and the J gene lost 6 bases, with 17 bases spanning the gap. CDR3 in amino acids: CASSLETTAPNEQFF. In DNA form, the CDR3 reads TGTGCCAGCAGTTTGGAGACTACCGCCCCCAATGAGCAGTTCTTC.

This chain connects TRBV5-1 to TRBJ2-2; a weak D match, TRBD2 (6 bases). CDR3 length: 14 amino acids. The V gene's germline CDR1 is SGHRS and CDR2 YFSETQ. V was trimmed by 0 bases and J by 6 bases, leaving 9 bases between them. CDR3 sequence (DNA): TGCGCCAGCAGCTTGGACGGAGGGGCCGGGGAGCTGTTTTTT. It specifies CASSLDGGAGELFF.

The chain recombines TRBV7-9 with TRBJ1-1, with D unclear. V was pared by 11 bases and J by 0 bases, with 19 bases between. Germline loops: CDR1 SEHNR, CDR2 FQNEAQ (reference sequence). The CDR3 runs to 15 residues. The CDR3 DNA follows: TGTGCCGGCCTCCCACTCAGGTACTTGAACACTGAAGCTTTCTTT. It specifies CAGLPLRYLNTEAFF.